Listed here are 4 T cell receptor beta chains from one sample, sequenced in a study of blood T cell repertoires in COVID-19 (dated by TCRdb to 2018 to 2021). Libraries were prepared through the immunoSEQ multiplex PCR assay. TCRdb carries this immuneACCESS record with in-frame sequences only. Its versions omit some clonotypes, under half of them owing to an unresolved V gene in the studies checked, with the rest unexplained. Here the sample has just over 650,000 clones; 85% to 90% occur a single time. 0.2% to 0.3% of the sample lies in the top ten. Sequences were obtained from peripheral blood. The receptors here all came from a woman between 18 and 29 years old with acute or convalescent COVID-19.

The table lists this clone with a few counts. This rearrangement joins TRBV5-1 to TRBJ1-3, with a tentative D call TRBD1 (5 bases). The germline CDR1 and CDR2 sequences are SGHRS and YFSETQ. V was trimmed by 6 bases and J by 7 bases, leaving 23 bases between them. The length of the CDR3 is 16 residues. Written as DNA, the CDR3 is TGCGCCAGCACCCGGGACGCCCAGTTTGGAGGGAACACCATATATTTT. Translation gives CASTRDAQFGGNTIYF.

The chain is built from TRBV27 and TRBJ2-7; tentative D call: TRBD2 (7 bases). The CDR3 length is 13 residues. The germline gives CDR1 MNHEY, CDR2 SMNVEV (reference sequence). V dropped 6 bases and J dropped 2 bases, with 11 bases sitting between them. CDR3 amino acids: CASRTGGTYEQYF. CDR3 bases: TGTGCCAGCAGGACGGGGGGCACCTACGAGCAGTACTTC.

The chain couples TRBV18 to TRBJ1-2; TRBD1 matches 8 bases. The V and J ends lost 8 bases and 0 bases, in that order; junction bases with no gene match: 5. The germline CDR1 and CDR2 sequences are KGHSH and LQKENI. The length of the CDR3 is 14 residues. The CDR3 loop reads CASTRGQANYGYTF. The CDR3 coding sequence is TGTGCCAGCACGCGGGGACAGGCTAACTATGGCTACACCTTC.

The gene calls are TRBV3-1 (or the pseudogene TRBV3-2) and TRBJ2-2; 7 bases fit TRBD2. With V trimmed by 6 bases and J by 1 base, 5 bases remained unmatched. The length of the CDR3 is 15 residues. Germline V gives CDR1 LGHDT, CDR2 YNNKEL (reference sequence). CDR3: CASSTGLMNTGELFF. In DNA form, the CDR3 reads TGTGCCAGCAGTACGGGACTAATGAACACCGGGGAGCTGTTTTTT.